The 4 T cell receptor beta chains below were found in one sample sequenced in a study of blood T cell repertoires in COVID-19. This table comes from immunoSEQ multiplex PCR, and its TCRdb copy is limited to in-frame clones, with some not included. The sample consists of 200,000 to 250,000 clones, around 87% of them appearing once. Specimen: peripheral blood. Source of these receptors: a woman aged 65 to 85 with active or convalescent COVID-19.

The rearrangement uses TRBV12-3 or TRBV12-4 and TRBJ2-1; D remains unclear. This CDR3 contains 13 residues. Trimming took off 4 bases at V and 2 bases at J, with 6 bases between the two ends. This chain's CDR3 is CASSSRTYNEQFF. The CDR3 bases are TGTGCCAGCAGTTCCCGTACCTACAATGAGCAGTTCTTC.

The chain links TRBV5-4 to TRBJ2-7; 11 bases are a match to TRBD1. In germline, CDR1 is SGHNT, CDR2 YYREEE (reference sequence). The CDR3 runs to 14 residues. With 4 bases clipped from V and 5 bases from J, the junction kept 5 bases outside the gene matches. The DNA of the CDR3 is TGTGCCAGCAGCCGGGACAGGGGGACCAACGAGCAGTACTTC. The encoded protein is CASSRDRGTNEQYF. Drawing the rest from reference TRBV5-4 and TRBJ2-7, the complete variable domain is ETGVTQSPTHLIKTRGQQVTLRCSSQSGHNTVSWYQQALGQGPQFIFQYYREEENGRGNFPPRFSGLQFPNYSSELNVNALELDDSALYLCASSRDRGTNEQYFGPGTRLTVT.

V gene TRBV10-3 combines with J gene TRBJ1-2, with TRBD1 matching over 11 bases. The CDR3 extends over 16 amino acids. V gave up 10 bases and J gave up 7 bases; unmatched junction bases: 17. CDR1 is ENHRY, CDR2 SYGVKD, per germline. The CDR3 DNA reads TGTGCCACATATCCCCGGGACAGGGGGGTTTTGGGTGGCTACACCTTC. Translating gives CATYPRDRGVLGGYTF.

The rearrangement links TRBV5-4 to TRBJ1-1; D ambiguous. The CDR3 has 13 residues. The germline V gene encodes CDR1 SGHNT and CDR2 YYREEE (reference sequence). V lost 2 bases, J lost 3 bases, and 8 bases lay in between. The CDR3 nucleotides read TGTGCCAGCAGCTTTGCAGGCCACACTGAAGCTTTCTTT. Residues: CASSFAGHTEAFF.